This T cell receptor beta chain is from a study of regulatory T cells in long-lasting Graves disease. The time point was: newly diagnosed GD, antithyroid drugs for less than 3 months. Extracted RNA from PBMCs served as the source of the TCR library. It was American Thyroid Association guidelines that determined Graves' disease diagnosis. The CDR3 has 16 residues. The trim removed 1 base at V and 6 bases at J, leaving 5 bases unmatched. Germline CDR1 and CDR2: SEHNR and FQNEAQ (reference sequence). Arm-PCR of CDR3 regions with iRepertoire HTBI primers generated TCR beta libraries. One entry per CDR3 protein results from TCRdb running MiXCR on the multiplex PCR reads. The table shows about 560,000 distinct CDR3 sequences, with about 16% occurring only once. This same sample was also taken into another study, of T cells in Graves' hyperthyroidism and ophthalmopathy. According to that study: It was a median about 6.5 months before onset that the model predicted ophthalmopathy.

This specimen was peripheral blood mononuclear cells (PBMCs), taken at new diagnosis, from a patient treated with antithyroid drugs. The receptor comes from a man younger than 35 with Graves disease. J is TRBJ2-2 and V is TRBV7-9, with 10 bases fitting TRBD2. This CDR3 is CASSLGSSGSPGELFF. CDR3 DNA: TGTGCCAGCAGCTTAGGTTCTAGCGGGAGCCCCGGGGAGCTGTTTTTT.